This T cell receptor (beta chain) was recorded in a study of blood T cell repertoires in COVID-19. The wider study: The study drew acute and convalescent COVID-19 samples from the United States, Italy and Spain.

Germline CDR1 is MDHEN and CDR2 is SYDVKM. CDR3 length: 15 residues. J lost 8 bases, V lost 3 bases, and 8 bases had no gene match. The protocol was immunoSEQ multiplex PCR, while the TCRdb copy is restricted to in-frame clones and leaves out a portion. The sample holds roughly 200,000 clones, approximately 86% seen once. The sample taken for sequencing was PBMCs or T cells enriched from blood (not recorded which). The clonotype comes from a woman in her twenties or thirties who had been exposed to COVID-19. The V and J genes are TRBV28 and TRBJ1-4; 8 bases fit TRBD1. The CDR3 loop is CASSFSGQGREKLFF. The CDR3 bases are TGTGCCAGCAGTTTCAGCGGACAGGGTCGGGAAAAACTGTTTTTT.